This T cell receptor (beta chain) was captured by sequencing in a study of T cell responses to AZD1222 COVID-19 vaccine. Study-level information: Pooling was applied to second doses at about 4 or about 12 weeks.

The table came from immunoSEQ multiplex PCR; TCRdb's copy has only in-frame clones and leaves some out. This repertoire shows 95,000 to 150,000 clones, roughly 87% found once; its top ten account for approximately 10%. This clone turned up a few times. Its antigen remains unknown. General observations from the study: Mapped onto spike, vaccine-associated CD4 TCRs spanned it and were dominant at 160-218 and 743-854. Reportedly, nearly half the spike-specific TCRs target unmutated variant regions. In a largely white British group with more females than males, clonal diversity was possibly underestimated.

CDR3 size: 18 residues. V was pared by 3 bases and J by 0 bases, with 9 bases of the junction left unmatched. CDR1 is KGHDR, CDR2 SFDVKD, per germline. V is TRBV24-1 and J is TRBJ2-1; 8 bases map to TRBD2. The sample was peripheral blood, taken on day 0 of AZD1222 vaccination. This receptor was taken from an adult in good health. CDR3 sequence (DNA): TGTGCCACCAGTGATCGCCCTTCGCGGGGGGACTCCTACAATGAGCAGTTCTTC. This sequence encodes CATSDRPSRGDSYNEQFF.